The 10 T cell receptor beta chains given below trace back to one sample, sequenced in a study of T cells in Graves' hyperthyroidism and ophthalmopathy. Amplification targeted TCR beta CDR3 regions from RNA transcripts. The study used the HTBI primer set for a first-round RT-PCR of the TCR CDR3. Each CDR3 protein gets one entry after TCRdb re-called the multiplex PCR reads with MiXCR. In the table there are some 500,000 distinct CDR3 sequences, 13% to 15% of which are singletons. Sequencing was done on a sample of blood. All receptors derive from a woman aged 18-35 years with Graves' hyperthyroidism.

This clonotype was observed many times. The gene calls are TRBV19 and TRBJ2-1; TRBD1 matches at 7 bases. Germline lookup yields CDR1 LNHDA and CDR2 SQIVND (reference sequence). The junction had 7 bases not matched to a gene; V was cut back by 5 bases and J by 9 bases. The CDR3 runs to 13 residues. DNA of the CDR3: TGTGCCAGTAGTGCTACAGGGGTTAGTGAGCAGTTCTTC. Translating it yields CASSATGVSEQFF.

This clonotype appeared many times. V is TRBV7-9 and J is TRBJ2-3, with TRBD2 matching 8 bases. The CDR3 length is 15 residues. V was pared by 7 bases and J by 3 bases, with 9 bases of the junction left unmatched. CDR1 SEHNR and CDR2 FQNEAQ come from the germline V gene (reference sequence). CDR3 nucleotides: TGTGCCAGCACCCCGGATAGCGGGAATACAGATACGCAGTATTTT. As protein: CASTPDSGNTDTQYF.

This clonotype was seen at least ten times. CDR3 sequence: CASSEALLAGGPGELFF. CDR3 coding DNA: TGTGCCAGCAGTGAAGCGCTGCTAGCGGGAGGTCCCGGGGAGCTGTTTTTT. The chain has TRBV2 and TRBJ2-2; 11 positions agree with TRBD2. After removal of 0 bases from V and 6 bases from J, the junction contained 6 bases not matched to a gene. Germline V gives CDR1 SNHLY, CDR2 FYNNEI. There are 17 residues in the CDR3. Based on the CDR3 plus reference TRBV2 and TRBJ2-2, the full variable domain is EPEVTQTPSHQVTQMGQEVILRCVPISNHLYFYWYRQILGQKVEFLVSFYNNEISEKSEIFDDQFSVERPDGSNFTLKIRSTKLEDSAMYFCASSEALLAGGPGELFFGEGSRLTVL.

The table lists this clonotype with a few counts. The chain is built from TRBV11-1 and TRBJ1-3, with D possibly being TRBD1 (6 bases). The CDR3 totals 17 residues. V was shortened by 5 bases and J by 0 bases, with 17 bases between the two germline ends. Looked up from germline, CDR1 is SGHAT and CDR2 is FQDESV (reference sequence). CDR3 amino acids: CASSPGQMDYSGNTIYF. The CDR3 DNA follows: TGTGCCAGCAGCCCCGGACAGATGGATTACTCTGGAAACACCATATATTTT.

This clonotype was counted at least ten times. The V call is TRBV2, the J call TRBJ1-2; TRBD1 matches 9 bases. The CDR3 extends over 15 amino acids. Per the germline V gene, CDR1 is SNHLY and CDR2 is FYNNEI. The J segment lost 6 bases and the V segment lost 6 bases, leaving 11 bases of the junction unmatched. CDR3 sequence (DNA): TGTGCCAGCAGGCCGACCACAGGGGGCGCGGATGGCTACACCTTC. Translating gives CASRPTTGGADGYTF.

This rearrangement joins TRBV7-9 to TRBJ2-1; D not certain. V lost 1 base and J 8 bases, leaving 9 bases between the germline ends. Germline V gene data show CDR1 as SEHNR and CDR2 as FQNEAQ (reference sequence). This CDR3 has 13 amino acids. The CDR3 nucleotides are TGTGCCAGCAGCTTAGGAGTGCTGGATGAGCAGTTCTTC. This translates into CASSLGVLDEQFF.

Concerning this clonotype itself: A much bigger clone sits one base away, suggesting this may be a read error. The chain combines TRBV20-1 with TRBJ2-5; possible D gene TRBD2, 5 bases. The CDR3 spans 12 residues. The V gene's germline CDR1 is DFQATT and CDR2 SNEGSKA (reference sequence). The CDR3, as DNA: TGCGGTGCTAGCTTGGGCTGGGAGACCCAGTACTTC. Its protein product is CGASLGWETQYF.

This clonotype was seen repeatedly, ten times or more. This chain joins TRBV10-3 and TRBJ2-3; TRBD2 aligns across 8 bases. From germline, CDR1 is ENHRY and CDR2 SYGVKD. The J segment lost 6 bases and the V segment lost 6 bases, leaving 17 bases of the junction unmatched. The length of the CDR3 is 17 residues. CDR3 loop: CAIRHHWLAGPEDTQYF. The CDR3 coding sequence is TGTGCCATCAGACATCACTGGTTAGCGGGACCCGAGGATACGCAGTATTTT.

This clonotype was detected many times. The chain couples TRBV20-1 to TRBJ1-4, with D maybe TRBD1 (5 bases). The V gene's germline CDR1 is DFQATT and CDR2 SNEGSKA (reference sequence). The CDR3 loop spans 14 amino acids. With 6 bases removed from V and 13 bases from J, the gap between germline ends came to 24 bases. The CDR3 DNA sequence: TGCAGTGCGCGTCCGGGCGAAAGAAGGGGCGGACTGTTTTTT. It specifies CSARPGERRGGLFF.

This clonotype was observed at least ten times. The J gene is TRBJ1-5, the V gene TRBV7-8; the match to TRBD1 covers 7 bases. Germline V gene lookup returns CDR1 SGHVS and CDR2 FQNEAQ. The CDR3 has 17 residues. After removal of 6 bases from V and 2 bases from J, the junction contained 13 bases not matched to a gene. The CDR3 DNA is TGTGCCAGCAGAAAAAGCAGGGCAGGGGGGCGCAATCAGCCCCAGCATTTT. Protein sequence: CASRKSRAGGRNQPQHF.